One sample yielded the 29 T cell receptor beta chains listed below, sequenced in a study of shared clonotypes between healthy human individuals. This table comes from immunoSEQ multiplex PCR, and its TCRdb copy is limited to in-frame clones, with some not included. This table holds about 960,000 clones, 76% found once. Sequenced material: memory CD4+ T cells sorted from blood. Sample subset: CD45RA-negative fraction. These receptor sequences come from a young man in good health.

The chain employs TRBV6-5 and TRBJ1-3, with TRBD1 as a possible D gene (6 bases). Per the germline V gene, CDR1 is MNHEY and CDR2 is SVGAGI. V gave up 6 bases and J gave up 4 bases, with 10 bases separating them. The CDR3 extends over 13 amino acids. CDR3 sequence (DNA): TGTGCCAGCAGCACTGACAGGGGAAACACCATATATTTT. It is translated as CASSTDRGNTIYF.

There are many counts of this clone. The CDR3 DNA reads TGTGCCAGCAGCCGACGACAGGGTTCTACCCCCTACGAGCAGTACTTC. Amino acids: CASSRRQGSTPYEQYF. The chain uses TRBV28 and TRBJ2-7; 7 bases map to TRBD1. CDR3 size: 16 residues. The germline V gene encodes CDR1 MDHEN and CDR2 SYDVKM. Trimming took 6 bases from V and 2 from J; bases not matched to a gene: 13.

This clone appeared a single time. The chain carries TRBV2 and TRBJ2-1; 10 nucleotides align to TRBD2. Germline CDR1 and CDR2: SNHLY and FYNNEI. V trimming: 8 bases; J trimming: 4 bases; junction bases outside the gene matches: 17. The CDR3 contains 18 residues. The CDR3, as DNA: TGTGCCAGCGTTTTTGGGCTAGCGGGAGTTAGTTGGTACAATGAGCAGTTCTTC. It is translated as CASVFGLAGVSWYNEQFF.

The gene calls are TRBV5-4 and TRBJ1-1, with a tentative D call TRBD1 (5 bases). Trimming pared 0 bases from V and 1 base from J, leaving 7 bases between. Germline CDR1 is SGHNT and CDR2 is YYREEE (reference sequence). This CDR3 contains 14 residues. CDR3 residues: CASSLGGKNTEAFF. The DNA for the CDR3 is TGTGCCAGCAGCTTGGGGGGGAAGAACACTGAAGCTTTCTTT.

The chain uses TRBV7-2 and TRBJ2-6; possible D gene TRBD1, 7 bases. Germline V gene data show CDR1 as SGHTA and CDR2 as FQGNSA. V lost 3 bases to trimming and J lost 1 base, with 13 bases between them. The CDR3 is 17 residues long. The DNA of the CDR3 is TGTGCCAGCAGCTTCACACCAGGGGGGTCTGGGGCCAACGTCCTGACTTTC. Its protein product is CASSFTPGGSGANVLTF.

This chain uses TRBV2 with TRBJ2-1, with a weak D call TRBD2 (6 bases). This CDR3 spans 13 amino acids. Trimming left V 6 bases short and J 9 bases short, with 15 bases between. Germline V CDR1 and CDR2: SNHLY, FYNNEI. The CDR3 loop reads CASSPGLSGEQFF. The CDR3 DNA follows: TGTGCCAGCAGCCCGGGACTCTCGGGTGAGCAGTTCTTC.

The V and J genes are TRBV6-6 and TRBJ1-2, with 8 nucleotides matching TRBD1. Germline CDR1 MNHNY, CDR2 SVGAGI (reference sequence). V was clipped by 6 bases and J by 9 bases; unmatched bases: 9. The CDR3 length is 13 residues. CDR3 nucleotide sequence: TGTGCCAGCAGCCCCGACAGGGGTAATAGCTACACCTTC. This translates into CASSPDRGNSYTF.

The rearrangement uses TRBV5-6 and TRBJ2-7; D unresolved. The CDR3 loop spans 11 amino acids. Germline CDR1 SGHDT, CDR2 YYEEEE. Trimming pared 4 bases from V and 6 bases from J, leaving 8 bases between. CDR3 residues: CASSESSEQYF. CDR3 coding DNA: TGTGCCAGCAGCGAGAGTTCCGAGCAGTACTTC. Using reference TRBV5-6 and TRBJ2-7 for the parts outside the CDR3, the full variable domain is DAGVTQSPTHLIKTRGQQVTLRCSPKSGHDTVSWYQQALGQGPQFIFQYYEEEERQRGNFPDRFSGHQFPNYSSELNVNALLLGDSALYLCASSESSEQYFGPGTRLTVT.

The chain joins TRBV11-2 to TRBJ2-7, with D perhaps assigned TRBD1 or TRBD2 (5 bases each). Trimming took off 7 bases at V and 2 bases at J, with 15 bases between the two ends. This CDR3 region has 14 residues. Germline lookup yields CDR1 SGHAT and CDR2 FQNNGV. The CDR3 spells CASIIGQGPYEQYF. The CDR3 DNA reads TGTGCCAGCATCATAGGGCAGGGACCCTACGAGCAGTACTTC.

The DNA of the CDR3 is TGTGCCAGCAGCCGACCCTCAGATACGCAGTATTTT. Its translation: CASSRPSDTQYF. V is TRBV21-1 and J is TRBJ2-3. TRBV21-1 is classified as a pseudogene. This CDR3 comprises 12 residues.

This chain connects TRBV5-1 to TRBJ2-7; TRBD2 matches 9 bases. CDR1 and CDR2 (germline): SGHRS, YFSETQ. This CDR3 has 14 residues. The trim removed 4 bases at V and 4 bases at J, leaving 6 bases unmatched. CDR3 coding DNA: TGCGCCAGCAGCACCCTAGCGGGGCCATACGAGCAGTACTTC. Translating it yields CASSTLAGPYEQYF.

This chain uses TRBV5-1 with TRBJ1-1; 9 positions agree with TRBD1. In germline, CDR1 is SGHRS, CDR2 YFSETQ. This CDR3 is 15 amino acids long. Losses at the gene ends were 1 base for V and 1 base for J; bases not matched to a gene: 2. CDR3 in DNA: TGCGCCAGCAGCTTGACAGGGGGCCGGAACACTGAAGCTTTCTTT. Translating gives CASSLTGGRNTEAFF.

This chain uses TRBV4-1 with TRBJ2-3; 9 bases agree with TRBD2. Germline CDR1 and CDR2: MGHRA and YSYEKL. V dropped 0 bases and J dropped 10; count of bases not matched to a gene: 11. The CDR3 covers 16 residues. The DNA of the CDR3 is TGCGCCAGCAGCCAAGAGGCCAGCGGGGGGCTGAACGCGCAGTATTTT. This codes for CASSQEASGGLNAQYF.

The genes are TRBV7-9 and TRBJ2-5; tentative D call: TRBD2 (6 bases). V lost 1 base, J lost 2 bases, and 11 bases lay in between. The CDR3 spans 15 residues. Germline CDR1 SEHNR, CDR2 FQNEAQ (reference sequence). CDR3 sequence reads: CASSLEGLPQETQYF. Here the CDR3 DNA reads TGTGCCAGCAGCTTAGAGGGACTCCCACAAGAGACCCAGTACTTC.

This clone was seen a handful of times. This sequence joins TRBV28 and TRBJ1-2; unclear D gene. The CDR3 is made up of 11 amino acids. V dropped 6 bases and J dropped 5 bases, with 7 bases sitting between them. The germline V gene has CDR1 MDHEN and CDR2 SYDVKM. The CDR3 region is CASSALYGYTF. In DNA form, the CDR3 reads TGTGCCAGCAGCGCCCTATATGGCTACACCTTC.

CDR3: CASSEGTHTPGEQFF. In DNA form, the CDR3 reads TGTGCCAGCAGTGAAGGGACTCACACCCCCGGTGAGCAGTTCTTC. The genes are TRBV2 and TRBJ2-1; D might be TRBD2 (5 bases). V lost 1 base and J lost 9, with 16 bases in between. The CDR3 extends over 15 amino acids. CDR1 SNHLY and CDR2 FYNNEI come from the germline V gene.

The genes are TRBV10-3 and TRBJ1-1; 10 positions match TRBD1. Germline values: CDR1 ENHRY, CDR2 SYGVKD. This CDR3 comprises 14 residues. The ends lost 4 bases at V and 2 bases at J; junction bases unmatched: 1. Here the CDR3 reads CAISGDRGNTEAFF. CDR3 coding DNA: TGTGCCATCAGTGGGGACAGGGGCAACACTGAAGCTTTCTTT.

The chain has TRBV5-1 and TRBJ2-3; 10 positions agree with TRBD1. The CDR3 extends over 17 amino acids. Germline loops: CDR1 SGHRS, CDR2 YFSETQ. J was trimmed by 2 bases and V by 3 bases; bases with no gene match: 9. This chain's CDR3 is CASSWGQGSPHTDTQYF. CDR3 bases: TGCGCCAGCAGCTGGGGACAGGGGTCCCCCCACACAGATACGCAGTATTTT.

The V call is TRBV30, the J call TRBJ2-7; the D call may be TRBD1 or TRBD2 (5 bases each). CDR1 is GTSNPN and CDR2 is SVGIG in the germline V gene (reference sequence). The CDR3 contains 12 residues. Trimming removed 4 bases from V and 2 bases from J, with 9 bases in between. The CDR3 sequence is CAWKGETYEQYF. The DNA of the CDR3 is TGTGCCTGGAAAGGGGAGACCTACGAGCAGTACTTC.

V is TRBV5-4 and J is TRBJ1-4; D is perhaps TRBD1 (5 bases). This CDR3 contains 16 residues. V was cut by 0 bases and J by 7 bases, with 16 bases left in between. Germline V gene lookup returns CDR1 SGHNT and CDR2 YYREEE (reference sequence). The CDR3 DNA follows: TGTGCCAGCAGCTTGGCCGGAGGGGCTGGTGGTGAAAAACTGTTTTTT. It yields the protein CASSLAGGAGGEKLFF.

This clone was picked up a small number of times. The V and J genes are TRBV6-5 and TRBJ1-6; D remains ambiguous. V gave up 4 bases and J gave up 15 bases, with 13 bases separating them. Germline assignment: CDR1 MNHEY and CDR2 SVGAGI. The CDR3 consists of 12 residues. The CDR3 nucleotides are TGTGCCAGCAGTTCCGTAGACTTTCACCTCCACTTT. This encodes CASSSVDFHLHF.

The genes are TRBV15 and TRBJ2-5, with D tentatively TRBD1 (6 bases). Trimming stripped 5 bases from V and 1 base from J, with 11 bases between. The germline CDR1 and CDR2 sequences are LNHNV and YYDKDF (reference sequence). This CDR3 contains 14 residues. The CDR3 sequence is CATSGNRVQETQYF. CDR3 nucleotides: TGTGCCACCAGCGGAAACAGGGTCCAAGAGACCCAGTACTTC.

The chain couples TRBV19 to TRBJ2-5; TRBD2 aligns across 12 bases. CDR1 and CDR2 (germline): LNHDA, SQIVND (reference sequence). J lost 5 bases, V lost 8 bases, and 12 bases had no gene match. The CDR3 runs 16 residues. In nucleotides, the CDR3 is TGTGCCAGTGGAGGAACTAGCGGGGGGCAGAGGGAGACCCAGTACTTC. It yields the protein CASGGTSGGQRETQYF.

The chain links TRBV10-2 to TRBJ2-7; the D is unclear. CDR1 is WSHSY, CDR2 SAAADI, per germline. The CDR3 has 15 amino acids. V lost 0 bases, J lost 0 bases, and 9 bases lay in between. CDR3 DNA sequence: TGCGCCAGCAGTGAGTCACAGTACAGCTCCTACGAGCAGTACTTC. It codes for CASSESQYSSYEQYF.

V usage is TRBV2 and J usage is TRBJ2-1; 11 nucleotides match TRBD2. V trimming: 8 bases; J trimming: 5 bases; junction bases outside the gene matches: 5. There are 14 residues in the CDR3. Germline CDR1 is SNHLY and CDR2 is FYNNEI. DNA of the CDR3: TGTGCCAGCTATAGCGGGGGGGGTGACAATGAGCAGTTCTTC. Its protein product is CASYSGGGDNEQFF.

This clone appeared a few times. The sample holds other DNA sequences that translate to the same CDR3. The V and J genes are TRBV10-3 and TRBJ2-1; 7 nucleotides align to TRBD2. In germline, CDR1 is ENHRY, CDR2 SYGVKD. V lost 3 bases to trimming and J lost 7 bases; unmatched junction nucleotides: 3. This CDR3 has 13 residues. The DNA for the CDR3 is TGTGCCATCAGTGAAGGGACTAATAATGAGCAGTTCTTC. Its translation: CAISEGTNNEQFF.

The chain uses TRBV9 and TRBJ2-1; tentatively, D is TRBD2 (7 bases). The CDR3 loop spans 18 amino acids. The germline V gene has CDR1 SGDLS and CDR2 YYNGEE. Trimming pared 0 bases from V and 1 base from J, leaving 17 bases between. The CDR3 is CASSVAGGGAGSYNEQFF. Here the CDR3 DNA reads TGTGCCAGCAGCGTAGCCGGCGGGGGCGCCGGGTCCTACAATGAGCAGTTCTTC.

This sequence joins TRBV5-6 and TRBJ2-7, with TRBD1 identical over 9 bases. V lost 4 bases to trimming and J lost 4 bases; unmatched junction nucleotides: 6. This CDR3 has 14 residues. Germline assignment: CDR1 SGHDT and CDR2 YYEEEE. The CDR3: CASSGDRGWYEQYF. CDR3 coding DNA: TGTGCCAGCAGCGGCGACAGGGGGTGGTACGAGCAGTACTTC.

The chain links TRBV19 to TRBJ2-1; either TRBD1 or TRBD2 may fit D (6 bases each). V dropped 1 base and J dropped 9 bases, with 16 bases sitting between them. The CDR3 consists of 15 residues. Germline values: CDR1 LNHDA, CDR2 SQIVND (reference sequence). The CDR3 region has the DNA TGTGCCAGTAGTATAGGGGGGGCGCAGCTAACTGAGCAGTTCTTC. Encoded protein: CASSIGGAQLTEQFF. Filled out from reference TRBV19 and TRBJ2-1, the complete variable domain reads DGGITQSPKYLFRKEGQNVTLSCEQNLNHDAMYWYRQDPGQGLRLIYYSQIVNDFQKGDIAEGYSVSREKKESFPLTVTSAQKNPTAFYLCASSIGGAQLTEQFFGPGTRLTVL.